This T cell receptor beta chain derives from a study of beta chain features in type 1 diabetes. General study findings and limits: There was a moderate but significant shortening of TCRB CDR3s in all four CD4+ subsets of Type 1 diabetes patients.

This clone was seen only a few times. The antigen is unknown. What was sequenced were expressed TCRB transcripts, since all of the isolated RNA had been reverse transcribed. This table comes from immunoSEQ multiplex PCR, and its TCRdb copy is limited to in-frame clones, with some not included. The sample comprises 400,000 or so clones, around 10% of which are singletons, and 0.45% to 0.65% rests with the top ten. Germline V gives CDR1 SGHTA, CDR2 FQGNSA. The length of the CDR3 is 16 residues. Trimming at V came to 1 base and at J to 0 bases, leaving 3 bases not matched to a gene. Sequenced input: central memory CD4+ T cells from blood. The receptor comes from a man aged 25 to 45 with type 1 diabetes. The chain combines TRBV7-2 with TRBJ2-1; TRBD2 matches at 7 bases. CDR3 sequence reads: CASSLGLAVSYNEQFF. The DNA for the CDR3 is TGTGCCAGCAGCTTAGGCCTAGCGGTCTCCTACAATGAGCAGTTCTTC.